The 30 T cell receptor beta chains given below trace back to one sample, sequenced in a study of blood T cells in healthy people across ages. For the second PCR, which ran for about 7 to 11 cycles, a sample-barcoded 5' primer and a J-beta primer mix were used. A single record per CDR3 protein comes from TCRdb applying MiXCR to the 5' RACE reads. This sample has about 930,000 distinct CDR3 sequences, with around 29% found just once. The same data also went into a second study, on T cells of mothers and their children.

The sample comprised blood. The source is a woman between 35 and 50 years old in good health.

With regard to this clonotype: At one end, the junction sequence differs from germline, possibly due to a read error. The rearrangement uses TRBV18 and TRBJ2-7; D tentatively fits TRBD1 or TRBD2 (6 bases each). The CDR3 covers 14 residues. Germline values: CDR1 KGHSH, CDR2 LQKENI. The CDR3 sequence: CASSLPSTGGEQHF. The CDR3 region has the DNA TGTGCCAGCTCACTTCCGTCGACCGGGGGCGAGCAGCACTTC.

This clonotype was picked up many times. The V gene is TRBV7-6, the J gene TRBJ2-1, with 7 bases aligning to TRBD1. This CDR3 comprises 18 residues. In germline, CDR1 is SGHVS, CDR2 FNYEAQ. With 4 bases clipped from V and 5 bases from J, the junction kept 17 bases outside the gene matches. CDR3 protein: CASSSPRRGLARNNEQFF. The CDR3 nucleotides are TGTGCCAGCAGCTCCCCCCGAAGGGGGCTCGCTCGAAACAATGAGCAGTTCTTC.

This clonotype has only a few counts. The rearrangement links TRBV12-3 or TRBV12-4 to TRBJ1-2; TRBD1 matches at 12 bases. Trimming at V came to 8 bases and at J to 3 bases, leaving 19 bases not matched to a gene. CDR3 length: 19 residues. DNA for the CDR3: TGTGCCAGCGGTTCCCGGGACAGGGGGCTTAGGTTTTCGTACTATGGCTACACCTTC. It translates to CASGSRDRGLRFSYYGYTF.

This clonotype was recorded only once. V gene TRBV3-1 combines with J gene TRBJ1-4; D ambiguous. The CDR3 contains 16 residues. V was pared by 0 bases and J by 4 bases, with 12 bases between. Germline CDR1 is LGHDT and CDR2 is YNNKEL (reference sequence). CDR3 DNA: TGTGCCAGCAGCCAAGATCGAGGTTCCGATAATGAAAAACTGTTTTTT. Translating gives CASSQDRGSDNEKLFF.

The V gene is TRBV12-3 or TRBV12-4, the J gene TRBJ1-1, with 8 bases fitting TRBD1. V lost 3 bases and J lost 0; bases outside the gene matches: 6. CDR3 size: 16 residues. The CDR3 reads CASSLGTGQMNTEAFF. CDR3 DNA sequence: TGTGCCAGCAGTTTGGGGACAGGTCAAATGAACACTGAAGCTTTCTTT.

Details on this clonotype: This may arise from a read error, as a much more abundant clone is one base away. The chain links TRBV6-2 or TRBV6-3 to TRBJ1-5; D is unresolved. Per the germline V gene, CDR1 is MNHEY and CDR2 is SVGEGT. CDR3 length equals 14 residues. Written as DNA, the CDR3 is TGTGCCAGCAGTTACGGTTCGGAGAATCGGCCCCAGCATTTT. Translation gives CASSYGSENRPQHF.

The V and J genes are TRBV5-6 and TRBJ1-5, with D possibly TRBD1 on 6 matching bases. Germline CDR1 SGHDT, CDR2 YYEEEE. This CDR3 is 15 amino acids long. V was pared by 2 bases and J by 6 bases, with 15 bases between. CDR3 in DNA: TGTGCCAGCAGCTTATTGTCAGGGGTCGCTCAGCCCCAGCATTTT. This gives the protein CASSLLSGVAQPQHF.

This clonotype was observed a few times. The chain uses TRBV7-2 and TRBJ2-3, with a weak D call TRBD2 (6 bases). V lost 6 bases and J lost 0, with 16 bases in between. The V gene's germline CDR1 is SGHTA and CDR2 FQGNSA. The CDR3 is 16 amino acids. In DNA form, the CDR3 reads TGTGCCAGCAGTTCCCAAACTAGCAGGAGCACAGATACGCAGTATTTT. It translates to CASSSQTSRSTDTQYF.

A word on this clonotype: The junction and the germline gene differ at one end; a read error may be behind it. CDR3 DNA sequence: TGTGCCGGCAGTGGACTAGTGCCTTCCGGGACCCAGTACTTC. This gives the protein CAGSGLVPSGTQYF. V and J are TRBV6-2 or TRBV6-3 and TRBJ2-5; 7 bases are a match to TRBD2. The CDR3 spans 14 residues. The germline V gene encodes CDR1 MNHEY and CDR2 SVGEGT.

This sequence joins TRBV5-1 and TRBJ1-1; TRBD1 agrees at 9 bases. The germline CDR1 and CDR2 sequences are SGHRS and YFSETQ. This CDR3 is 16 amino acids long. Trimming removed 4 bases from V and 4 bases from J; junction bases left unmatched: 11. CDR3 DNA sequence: TGCGCCAGCAGCCCGACCGGACAGGGGATTGGCACTGAAGCTTTCTTT. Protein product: CASSPTGQGIGTEAFF.

CDR3 region: CASSRTTGPNEKLFF. CDR3 DNA sequence: TGCGCCAGCAGCAGAACTACAGGGCCTAATGAAAAACTGTTTTTT. The chain couples TRBV5-1 to TRBJ1-4; D may be TRBD1 (6 bases). The V gene's germline CDR1 is SGHRS and CDR2 YFSETQ. The CDR3 contains 15 residues. The germline V and J ends were trimmed by 4 bases and 3 bases, with 13 bases remaining between them.

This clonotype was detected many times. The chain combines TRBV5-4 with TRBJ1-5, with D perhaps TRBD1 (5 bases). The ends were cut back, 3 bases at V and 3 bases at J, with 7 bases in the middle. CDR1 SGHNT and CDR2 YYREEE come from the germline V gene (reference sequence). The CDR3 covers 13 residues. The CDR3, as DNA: TGTGCCAGCAGCTCAGGGCTCAATCAGCCCCAGCATTTT. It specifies CASSSGLNQPQHF.

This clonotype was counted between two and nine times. The CDR3 is CASSLAGGEDNEQFF. The CDR3 DNA reads TGTGCCAGCAGCTTAGCAGGTGGTGAGGACAATGAGCAGTTCTTC. The chain uses TRBV7-2 and TRBJ2-1, with D uncertain. Germline V gives CDR1 SGHTA, CDR2 FQGNSA. This CDR3 is built from 15 residues. The V gene lost 0 bases and the J gene lost 5 bases, with 11 bases spanning the gap.

CDR3 amino acids: CASSRPQRGGINEQFF. DNA of the CDR3: TGCGCCAGCAGCCGACCCCAAAGGGGAGGAATCAATGAGCAGTTCTTC. The V gene is TRBV4-1, the J gene TRBJ2-1; a possible D gene is TRBD2 (6 bases). Germline values: CDR1 MGHRA, CDR2 YSYEKL. This CDR3 is built from 16 residues. The V end lost 4 bases, the J end lost 6 bases, and 19 bases lay between the germline ends.

The CDR3 DNA sequence: TGTGCCAGCACCGCGACAGGGCGGAACACTGAAGCTTTCTTT. Residues: CASTATGRNTEAFF. The chain recombines TRBV6-5 with TRBJ1-1; TRBD1 matches at 7 bases. Germline assignment: CDR1 MNHEY and CDR2 SVGAGI. V shed 7 bases and J 1 base; nucleotides not matched to a gene: 6. CDR3 size: 14 residues.

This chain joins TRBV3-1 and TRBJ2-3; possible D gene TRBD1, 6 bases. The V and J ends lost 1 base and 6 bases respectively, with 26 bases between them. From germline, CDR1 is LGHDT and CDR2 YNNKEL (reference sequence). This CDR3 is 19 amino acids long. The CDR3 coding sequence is TGTGCCAGCAGCCAAGGACGTACCGGGACACCACTCCACACCGATACGCAGTATTTT. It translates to CASSQGRTGTPLHTDTQYF.

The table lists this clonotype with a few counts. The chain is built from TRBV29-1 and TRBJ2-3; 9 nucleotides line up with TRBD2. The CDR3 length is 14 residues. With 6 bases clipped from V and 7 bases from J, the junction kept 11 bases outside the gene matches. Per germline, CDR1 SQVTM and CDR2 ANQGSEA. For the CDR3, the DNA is TGCAGCGTAAGAGGGGCGGGGGGGCTAAATACGCAGTATTTT. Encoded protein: CSVRGAGGLNTQYF.

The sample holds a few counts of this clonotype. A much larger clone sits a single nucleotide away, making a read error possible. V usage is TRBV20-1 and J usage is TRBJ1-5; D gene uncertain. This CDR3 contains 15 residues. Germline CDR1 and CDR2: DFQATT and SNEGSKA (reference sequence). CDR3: CSTRDGSTPNQPQHF. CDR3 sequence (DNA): TGCAGTACTAGAGATGGTTCGACTCCCAATCAGCCCCAGCATTTT.

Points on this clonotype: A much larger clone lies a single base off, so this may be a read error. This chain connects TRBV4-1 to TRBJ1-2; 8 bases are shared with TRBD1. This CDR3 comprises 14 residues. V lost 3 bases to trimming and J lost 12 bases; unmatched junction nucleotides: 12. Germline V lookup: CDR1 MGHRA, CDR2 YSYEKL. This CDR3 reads CASSQGGTGDRHTF. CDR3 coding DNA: TGCGCCAGCAGCCAGGGTGGGACAGGAGATCGACACACCTTC.

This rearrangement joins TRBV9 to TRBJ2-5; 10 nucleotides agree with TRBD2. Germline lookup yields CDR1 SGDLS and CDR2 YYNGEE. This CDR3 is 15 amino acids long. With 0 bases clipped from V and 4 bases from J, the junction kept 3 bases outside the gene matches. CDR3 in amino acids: CASSVVSGGGETQYF. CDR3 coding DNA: TGTGCCAGCAGCGTAGTCAGCGGGGGGGGAGAGACCCAGTACTTC. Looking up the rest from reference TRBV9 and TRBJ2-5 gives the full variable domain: DSGVTQTPKHLITATGQRVTLRCSPRSGDLSVYWYQQSLDQGLQFLIQYYNGEERAKGNILERFSAQQFPDLHSELNLSSLELGDSALYFCASSVVSGGGETQYFGPGTRLLVL.

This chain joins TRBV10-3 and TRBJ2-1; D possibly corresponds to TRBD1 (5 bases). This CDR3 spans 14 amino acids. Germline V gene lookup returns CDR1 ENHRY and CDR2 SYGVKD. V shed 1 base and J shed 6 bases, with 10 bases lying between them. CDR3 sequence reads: CAISEWGSGNEQFF. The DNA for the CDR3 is TGTGCCATCAGTGAGTGGGGCTCGGGCAATGAGCAGTTCTTC.

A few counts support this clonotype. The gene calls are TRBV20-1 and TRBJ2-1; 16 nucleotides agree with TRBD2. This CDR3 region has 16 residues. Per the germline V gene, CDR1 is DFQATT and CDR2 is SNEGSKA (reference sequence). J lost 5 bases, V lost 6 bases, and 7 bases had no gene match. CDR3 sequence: CSAIGTSGGVNNEQFF. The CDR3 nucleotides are TGCAGTGCCATCGGGACTAGCGGGGGGGTTAACAATGAGCAGTTCTTC.

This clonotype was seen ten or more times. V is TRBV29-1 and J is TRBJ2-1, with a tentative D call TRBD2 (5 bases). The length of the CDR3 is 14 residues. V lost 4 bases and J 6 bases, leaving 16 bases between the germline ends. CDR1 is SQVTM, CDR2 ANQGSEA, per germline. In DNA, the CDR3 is TGCAGCGTTGTTCGGGCCCAGAGGGTCAATGAGCAGTTCTTC. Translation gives CSVVRAQRVNEQFF.

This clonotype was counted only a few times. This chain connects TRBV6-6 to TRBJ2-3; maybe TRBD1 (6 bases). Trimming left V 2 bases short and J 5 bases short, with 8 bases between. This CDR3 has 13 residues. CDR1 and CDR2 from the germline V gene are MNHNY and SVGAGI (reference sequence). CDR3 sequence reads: CASSYDRQDTQYF. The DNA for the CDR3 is TGTGCCAGCAGTTACGACAGGCAAGATACGCAGTATTTT.

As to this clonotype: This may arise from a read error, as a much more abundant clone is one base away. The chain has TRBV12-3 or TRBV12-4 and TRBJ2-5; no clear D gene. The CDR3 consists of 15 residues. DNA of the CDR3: TGTGCCTGCAGTTTATATTGGGTGGGGCAAGAGACCCAGTACTTC. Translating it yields CACSLYWVGQETQYF.

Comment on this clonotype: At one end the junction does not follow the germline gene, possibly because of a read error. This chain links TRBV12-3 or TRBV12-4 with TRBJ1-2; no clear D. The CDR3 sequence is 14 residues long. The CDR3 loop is CARSFRALNYGYTF. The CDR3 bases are TGTGCCAGAAGTTTTAGGGCACTTAACTATGGCTACACCTTC.

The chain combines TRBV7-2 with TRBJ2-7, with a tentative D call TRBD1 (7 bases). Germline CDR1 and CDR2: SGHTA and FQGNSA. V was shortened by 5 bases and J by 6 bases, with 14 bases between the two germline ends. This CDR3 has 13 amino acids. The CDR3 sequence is CASSVTQGGEQYF. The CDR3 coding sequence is TGTGCCAGCAGCGTAACTCAGGGGGGCGAGCAGTACTTC.

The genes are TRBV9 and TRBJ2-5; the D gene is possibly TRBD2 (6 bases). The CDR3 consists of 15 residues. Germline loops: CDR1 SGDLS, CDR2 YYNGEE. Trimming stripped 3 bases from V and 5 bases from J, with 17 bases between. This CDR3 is CASSGNEGRRETQYF. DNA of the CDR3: TGTGCCAGCAGCGGAAATGAGGGGAGGCGGGAGACCCAGTACTTC.

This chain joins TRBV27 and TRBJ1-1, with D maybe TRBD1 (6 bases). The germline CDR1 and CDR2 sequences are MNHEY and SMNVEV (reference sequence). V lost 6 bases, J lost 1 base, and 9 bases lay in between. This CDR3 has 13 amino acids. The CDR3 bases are TGTGCCAGCAGACTGGGACAGAACACTGAAGCTTTCTTT. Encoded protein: CASRLGQNTEAFF.

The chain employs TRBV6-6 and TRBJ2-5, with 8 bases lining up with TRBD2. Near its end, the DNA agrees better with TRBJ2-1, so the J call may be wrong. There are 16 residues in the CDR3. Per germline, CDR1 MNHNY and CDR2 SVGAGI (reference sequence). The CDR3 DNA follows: TGTGCCAGCAGTCCCCAGGGACTAGTGGGGGAAGAGACCCAGTTCTTC. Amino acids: CASSPQGLVGEETQFF.